Below are 22 T cell receptor beta chains sequenced from a single sample in a study of blood T cell repertoires in COVID-19. Sequencing used immunoSEQ multiplex PCR; TCRdb keeps in-frame clones, though not all of them. The sample holds roughly 150,000 clones; about 83% are singletons and the top ten take roughly 7.5%. The sequenced sample was peripheral blood. The source of these receptors is a man aged 60-69 years with acute or convalescent COVID-19.

Concerning this clone itself: This specimen includes other DNA sequences encoding the same CDR3. The CDR3 protein is CASSLGGFYGYTF. In DNA, the CDR3 is TGTGCCAGCAGCCTAGGAGGGTTCTATGGCTACACCTTC. The chain links TRBV12-3 or TRBV12-4 to TRBJ1-2; no definite D call. V lost 6 bases and J lost 4, with 12 bases in between. The CDR3 has 13 amino acids.

The chain has TRBV7-2 and TRBJ2-5, with 11 positions matching TRBD2. Germline values: CDR1 SGHTA, CDR2 FQGNSA. The junction had 6 bases not matched to a gene; V was cut back by 5 bases and J by 1 base. This CDR3 spans 16 amino acids. The CDR3 region is CASSPLSGGAQETQYF. The CDR3, as DNA: TGTGCCAGCAGCCCGCTTAGCGGGGGGGCCCAAGAGACCCAGTACTTC. Supplemented by reference TRBV7-2 and TRBJ2-5, the full variable domain reads GAGVSQSPSNKVTEKGKDVELRCDPISGHTALYWYRQSLGQGLEFLIYFQGNSAPDKSGLPSDRFSAERTGGSVSTLTIQRTQQEDSAVYLCASSPLSGGAQETQYFGPGTRLLVL.

The table lists this clone with many counts. The chain couples TRBV4-1 to TRBJ2-7; 7 bases match TRBD1. Germline V CDR1 and CDR2: MGHRA, YSYEKL. V gave up 4 bases and J gave up 3 bases; unmatched junction bases: 3. The CDR3 has 13 residues. CDR3 DNA sequence: TGCGCCAGCAGCCTTCGACAGGGCTACGAGCAGTACTTC. Its translation: CASSLRQGYEQYF.

This clone was seen more than once but under ten times. The genes are TRBV5-4 and TRBJ2-7; possible D gene TRBD1, 5 bases. Germline CDR1 and CDR2: SGHNT and YYREEE (reference sequence). The V gene lost 4 bases and the J gene lost 2 bases, with 19 bases spanning the gap. The length of the CDR3 is 16 residues. CDR3 in amino acids: CASSPYGAGSTYEQYF. Here the CDR3 DNA reads TGTGCCAGCAGCCCATATGGGGCAGGTTCCACCTACGAGCAGTACTTC. The full variable domain, its missing parts supplied by reference TRBV5-4 and TRBJ2-7, is ETGVTQSPTHLIKTRGQQVTLRCSSQSGHNTVSWYQQALGQGPQFIFQYYREEENGRGNFPPRFSGLQFPNYSSELNVNALELDDSALYLCASSPYGAGSTYEQYFGPGTRLTVT.

The gene calls are TRBV15 and TRBJ2-2; a possible D gene is TRBD2 (6 bases). The V end was cut by 0 bases, the J end by 5 bases, with 10 bases between. CDR1 is LNHNV and CDR2 is YYDKDF in the germline V gene (reference sequence). This CDR3 comprises 15 residues. The chain's CDR3 is CATSRDRELTGELFF. The DNA for the CDR3 is TGTGCCACCAGCAGAGATCGGGAGTTGACCGGGGAGCTGTTTTTT.

This clone was counted only a few times. This chain uses TRBV27 with TRBJ1-1; TRBD1 is a possible D gene (6 bases). The ends were cut back, 5 bases at V and 5 bases at J, with 18 bases in the middle. The CDR3 spans 15 residues. Germline V gene sequence: CDR1 MNHEY, CDR2 SMNVEV (reference sequence). The CDR3 DNA sequence: TGTGCCAGCAGTCCCCCGACAGGTTATTCAACTGAAGCTTTCTTT. Encoded protein: CASSPPTGYSTEAFF.

The genes are TRBV11-2 and TRBJ1-2; TRBD1 is a possible D gene (6 bases). The CDR3 runs 13 residues. V was clipped by 3 bases and J by 4 bases, with 9 bases between them. Germline V gene sequence: CDR1 SGHAT, CDR2 FQNNGV. CDR3 sequence (DNA): TGTGCCAGCAGCTTTGGACAGCCCTATGGCTACACCTTC. Protein sequence: CASSFGQPYGYTF.

V usage is TRBV30 and J usage is TRBJ1-2, with a weak D call TRBD1 (5 bases). CDR1 is GTSNPN and CDR2 is SVGIG in the germline V gene (reference sequence). Trimming removed 0 bases at V and 8 bases at J, with 16 bases between. This CDR3 is built from 14 residues. CDR3 amino acids: CAWSVPGWGEGYTF. The CDR3, as DNA: TGTGCCTGGAGTGTACCAGGATGGGGGGAGGGCTACACCTTC.

This clone occurred once. The chain links TRBV6-6 to TRBJ2-7; TRBD1 agrees at 9 bases. J lost 2 bases, V lost 7 bases, and 6 bases had no gene match. The length of the CDR3 is 14 residues. Germline CDR1 MNHNY, CDR2 SVGAGI (reference sequence). The CDR3 sequence is CASNPGQGTYEQYF. The CDR3 DNA reads as TGTGCCAGCAACCCCGGACAGGGGACCTACGAGCAGTACTTC.

This sequence joins TRBV5-1 and TRBJ2-3, with TRBD2 matching 8 bases. Germline V gives CDR1 SGHRS, CDR2 YFSETQ. This CDR3 has 16 residues. V was pared by 0 bases and J by 0 bases, with 3 bases of the junction left unmatched. The CDR3 bases are TGCGCCAGCAGCTTGGGGGCGGGGGGAAGCACAGATACGCAGTATTTT. It is translated as CASSLGAGGSTDTQYF.

CDR3 sequence: CASSPISGTEQFF. CDR3 nucleotide sequence: TGTGCCAGCTCACCCATAAGCGGGACCGAGCAGTTCTTC. V gene TRBV18 combines with J gene TRBJ2-1; TRBD2 matches 7 bases. CDR1 and CDR2 from the germline V gene are KGHSH and LQKENI. The V segment lost 3 bases and the J segment 10 bases; nucleotides outside the gene matches: 6. The CDR3 has 13 residues.

The chain has TRBV12-5 and TRBJ2-1, with 9 nucleotides matching TRBD2. Germline V lookup: CDR1 LGHNT, CDR2 FRNRAP. V shed 6 bases and J 6 bases; nucleotides not matched to a gene: 3. The CDR3 totals 13 residues. CDR3 residues: CASGRLAANEQFF. The DNA of the CDR3 is TGTGCTAGTGGAAGACTAGCGGCCAATGAGCAGTTCTTC.

This chain connects TRBV9 to TRBJ2-3; 10 bases are shared with TRBD2. Germline assignment: CDR1 SGDLS and CDR2 YYNGEE. The J segment lost 3 bases and the V segment lost 0 bases, leaving 4 bases of the junction unmatched. This CDR3 spans 16 amino acids. The CDR3 region has the DNA TGTGCCAGCAGCGTAGGGAGCGGGGGGGGAACAGATACGCAGTATTTT. As protein: CASSVGSGGGTDTQYF.

The chain links TRBV10-3 to TRBJ2-1; a weak D match, TRBD1 (5 bases). Germline V CDR1 and CDR2: ENHRY, SYGVKD. Between the trimmed V and J ends, which lost 10 bases and 5 bases, there was a span of 12 bases. There are 12 residues in the CDR3. The CDR3 region has the DNA TGTGCCACCGACCAGGGTAACAATGAGCAGTTCTTC. Protein product: CATDQGNNEQFF.

This clone was picked up one time. The chain employs TRBV2 and TRBJ2-5; weak D call: TRBD2 (7 bases). Germline assignment: CDR1 SNHLY and CDR2 FYNNEI. There are 15 residues in the CDR3. V lost 11 bases and J lost 4, with 23 bases in between. This CDR3 reads CAGMRTGGRTETQYF. For the CDR3, the DNA is TGTGCCGGCATGAGGACGGGGGGCCGCACAGAGACCCAGTACTTC.

The chain combines TRBV6-5 with TRBJ1-5; D may be TRBD1 (6 bases). Germline lookup yields CDR1 MNHEY and CDR2 SVGAGI. The CDR3 totals 15 residues. V was trimmed by 2 bases and J by 1 base, leaving 9 bases between them. CDR3 protein: CASSYGGASNQPQHF. The DNA for the CDR3 is TGTGCCAGCAGTTACGGGGGGGCAAGCAATCAGCCCCAGCATTTT.

J is TRBJ1-5 and V is TRBV6-1; perhaps TRBD1 as D (5 bases). The CDR3 sequence is 16 residues long. Germline values: CDR1 MNHNS, CDR2 SASEGT. V dropped 4 bases and J dropped 7 bases, with 20 bases sitting between them. This CDR3 is CASSGVRGLAGQPQHF. The CDR3 coding sequence is TGTGCCAGCAGTGGCGTCCGGGGCCTGGCGGGGCAGCCCCAGCATTTT.

V and J are TRBV9 and TRBJ2-7; D ambiguous. Trimming pared 0 bases from V and 4 bases from J, leaving 8 bases between. From germline, CDR1 is SGDLS and CDR2 YYNGEE. This CDR3 region has 13 residues. The CDR3 reads CASSVGVGYEQYF. The CDR3 nucleotides read TGTGCCAGCAGCGTAGGTGTCGGGTACGAGCAGTACTTC.

The chain joins TRBV11-3 to TRBJ2-3, with 8 positions matching TRBD2. Germline V gene lookup returns CDR1 SGHNT and CDR2 YENEEA. The CDR3 is 14 residues long. Germline trimming cut 3 bases from V and 3 bases from J; bases unmatched to any gene: 2. CDR3: CASSFSGETDTQYF. DNA for the CDR3: TGTGCCAGCAGCTTTAGCGGGGAAACAGATACGCAGTATTTT.

This clone was seen a single time. V and J are TRBV5-1 and TRBJ2-1; a weak D match, TRBD2 (5 bases). The CDR3 is made up of 12 amino acids. Trimming took 0 bases from V and 8 from J, leaving 6 bases between them. Germline assignment: CDR1 SGHRS and CDR2 YFSETQ. CDR3 nucleotide sequence: TGCGCCAGCAGCTTGGGAGCGGATGAGCAGTTCTTC. Its translation is CASSLGADEQFF.

The V gene is TRBV3-1 (or the pseudogene TRBV3-2), the J gene TRBJ2-7; 7 positions agree with TRBD1. CDR1 LGHDT and CDR2 YNNKEL come from the germline V gene (reference sequence). The CDR3 consists of 14 residues. With V trimmed by 3 bases and J by 3 bases, 5 bases remained unmatched. The CDR3 nucleotides read TGTGCCAGCAGCCAGTGGGACAGAAACTACGAGCAGTACTTC. Amino acids: CASSQWDRNYEQYF.

The chain combines TRBV30 with TRBJ2-2, with TRBD1 matching 7 bases. V gave up 3 bases and J gave up 3 bases; unmatched junction bases: 7. CDR1 and CDR2 from the germline V gene are GTSNPN and SVGIG (reference sequence). The CDR3 consists of 15 residues. The CDR3 here is CAWSGQVSHTGELFF. Here the CDR3 DNA reads TGTGCCTGGAGCGGACAGGTGTCCCACACCGGGGAGCTGTTTTTT.